The rows below give T cell receptor beta chains drawn from one sample of a study of response to subunit inactivated influenza vaccine. TCRdb reprocessed the RT-PCR reads with MiXCR, giving one entry per CDR3 protein. The repertoire holds around 540,000 distinct CDR3 sequences, with 12% as singletons. The material sequenced was PBMCs from blood, taken on the day of vaccination. The receptors originated from a man aged 45-60 years who received an inactivated influenza vaccine. Each CDR3 is given with its conserved first and last residue. D genes are given only for firm matches. Size is stated for part of the rows, as once, few or many counts, or as a class when the clone is expanded.

v_gene: TRBV5-1; abundance: NA; d_gene: TRBD1; j_gene: TRBJ2-7; len: 18; CDR3aa: CASSWRPDRGLSSYEQYF; CDR3nt: TGCGCCAGCAGCTGGAGACCTGACAGGGGGCTGAGCTCCTACGAGCAGTACTTC
v_gene: TRBV2; abundance: once; d_gene: TRBD1; j_gene: TRBJ2-7; len: 15; CDR3aa: CASSEVGDRTYEQYF; CDR3nt: TGTGCCAGCAGTGAAGTTGGGGACAGAACCTACGAGCAGTACTTC
v_gene: TRBV2; abundance: few; d_gene: NA; j_gene: TRBJ2-3; len: 14; CDR3aa: CASRGEGNTDTQYF; CDR3nt: TGTGCCAGCAGGGGGGAAGGGAACACAGATACGCAGTATTTT
v_gene: TRBV7-9; abundance: few; d_gene: TRBD1; j_gene: TRBJ2-1; len: 16; CDR3aa: CASSHSGTGGFNEQFF; CDR3nt: TGTGCCAGCAGCCATTCCGGGACAGGGGGTTTCAATGAGCAGTTCTTC
v_gene: TRBV12-3/TRBV12-4; abundance: many; d_gene: NA; j_gene: TRBJ1-1; len: 14; CDR3aa: CASSLMWGGTEAFF; CDR3nt: TGTGCCAGCAGTTTAATGTGGGGTGGCACTGAAGCTTTCTTT
v_gene: TRBV12-3/TRBV12-4; abundance: many; d_gene: NA; j_gene: TRBJ2-2; len: 12; CDR3aa: CASSFDFGELFF; CDR3nt: TGTGCCAGCAGTTTTGATTTCGGGGAGCTGTTTTTT
v_gene: TRBV7-2; abundance: few; d_gene: NA; j_gene: TRBJ2-5; len: 15; CDR3aa: CASSFSEKTQETQYF; CDR3nt: TGTGCCAGCAGTTTTAGCGAGAAGACACAAGAGACCCAGTACTTC
v_gene: TRBV7-7; abundance: few; d_gene: NA; j_gene: TRBJ2-3; len: 16; CDR3aa: CASSPRGGGSTDTQYF; CDR3nt: TGTGCTAGCAGCCCCCGGGGAGGGGGCAGCACAGATACGCAGTATTTT
v_gene: TRBV20-1; abundance: many; d_gene: TRBD2; j_gene: TRBJ2-1; len: 18; CDR3aa: CSARGLAGTARSYNEQFF; CDR3nt: TGCAGTGCTAGAGGACTAGCGGGTACAGCTAGGTCCTACAATGAGCAGTTCTTC
v_gene: TRBV29-1; abundance: few; d_gene: NA; j_gene: TRBJ2-7; len: 12; CDR3aa: CSVGEQGDEQYF; CDR3nt: TGCAGCGTTGGAGAGCAGGGAGACGAGCAGTACTTC
v_gene: TRBV9; abundance: few; d_gene: TRBD1; j_gene: TRBJ2-7; len: 15; CDR3aa: CASSVGGTEIYEQYF; CDR3nt: TGTGCCAGCAGCGTAGGAGGGACAGAGATCTACGAGCAGTACTTC
v_gene: TRBV2; abundance: few; d_gene: TRBD1; j_gene: TRBJ2-7; len: 15; CDR3aa: CASSQDRGATSEQYF; CDR3nt: TGTGCCAGCAGTCAGGACAGGGGGGCCACAAGCGAGCAGTACTTC
v_gene: TRBV4-1; abundance: NA; d_gene: NA; j_gene: TRBJ2-7; len: 16; CDR3aa: CASSQGPGLSSYEQYF; CDR3nt: TGCGCCAGCAGCCAAGGGCCAGGTCTTAGCTCCTACGAGCAGTACTTC
v_gene: TRBV21-1; abundance: many; d_gene: NA; j_gene: TRBJ1-5; len: 15; CDR3aa: CASSKHGGYNQPQHF; CDR3nt: TGTGCCAGCAGCAAACACGGAGGGTACAATCAGCCCCAGCATTTT
v_gene: TRBV2; abundance: NA; d_gene: TRBD1; j_gene: TRBJ2-7; len: 13; CDR3aa: CASNRDRGREHYF; CDR3nt: TGTGCCAGCAATAGGGACAGGGGGCGCGAGCACTACTTC
v_gene: TRBV5-6; abundance: many; d_gene: TRBD1; j_gene: TRBJ1-3; len: 17; CDR3aa: CASSFSQTGYQRNTIYF; CDR3nt: TGTGCCAGCAGCTTCAGTCAGACAGGGTATCAGAGGAACACCATATATTTT
v_gene: TRBV5-1; abundance: few; d_gene: NA; j_gene: TRBJ1-1; len: 14; CDR3aa: CASSVNVRNTEAFF; CDR3nt: TGCGCCAGCAGCGTGAACGTAAGGAACACTGAAGCTTTCTTT
v_gene: TRBV7-9; abundance: many; d_gene: NA; j_gene: TRBJ2-1; len: 12; CDR3aa: CASSFRRNEQFF; CDR3nt: TGTGCCAGCAGCTTTAGGCGCAATGAGCAGTTCTTC
v_gene: TRBV7-6; abundance: NA; d_gene: TRBD2; j_gene: TRBJ2-7; len: 15; CDR3aa: CASSLGAAGEYEQYF; CDR3nt: TGTGCCAGCAGCTTAGGCGCGGCGGGAGAGTACGAGCAGTACTTC
v_gene: TRBV19; abundance: NA; d_gene: TRBD1; j_gene: TRBJ1-1; len: 14; CDR3aa: CASTNRGLNTEAFF; CDR3nt: TGTGCCAGTACCAACAGGGGACTGAACACTGAAGCTTTCTTT
v_gene: TRBV5-1; abundance: NA; d_gene: TRBD2; j_gene: TRBJ2-5; len: 17; CDR3aa: CASSPSGGLPPKETQYF; CDR3nt: TGCGCCAGCAGCCCCTCGGGAGGGCTTCCGCCCAAAGAGACCCAGTACTTC
v_gene: TRBV11-3; abundance: few; d_gene: TRBD2; j_gene: TRBJ2-1; len: 15; CDR3aa: CASSSRTSGRNEQFF; CDR3nt: TGTGCCAGCAGCTCCCGGACTAGCGGGAGAAATGAGCAGTTCTTC
v_gene: TRBV29-1; abundance: NA; d_gene: NA; j_gene: TRBJ1-1; len: 16; CDR3aa: CSVEDSAGAVNTEAFF; CDR3nt: TGCAGCGTTGAAGATTCCGCAGGGGCCGTTAACACTGAAGCTTTCTTT
v_gene: TRBV6-1; abundance: many; d_gene: NA; j_gene: TRBJ1-6; len: 15; CDR3aa: CASAGLTSYNSPLHF; CDR3nt: TGTGCCAGCGCCGGACTGACCTCCTATAATTCACCCCTCCACTTT
v_gene: TRBV7-8; abundance: NA; d_gene: TRBD1; j_gene: TRBJ2-1; len: 19; CDR3aa: CASSSLTSAGTGGNNEQFF; CDR3nt: TGTGCCAGCAGCTCCCTTACCTCAGCCGGGACAGGGGGTAACAATGAGCAGTTCTTC
v_gene: TRBV3-1; abundance: NA; d_gene: TRBD2; j_gene: TRBJ2-7; len: 14; CDR3aa: CASSQGLIVGEQYF; CDR3nt: TGTGCCAGCAGCCAGGGACTAATTGTCGGCGAGCAGTACTTC
v_gene: TRBV20-1; abundance: few; d_gene: NA; j_gene: TRBJ1-4; len: 14; CDR3aa: CSAPGTSTNEKLFF; CDR3nt: TGCAGTGCCCCCGGGACTTCAACTAATGAAAAACTGTTTTTT
v_gene: TRBV30; abundance: NA; d_gene: NA; j_gene: TRBJ2-6; len: 14; CDR3aa: CAWTVGAGANVLTF; CDR3nt: TGTGCCTGGACGGTAGGGGCTGGGGCCAACGTCCTGACTTTC